Below are 32 T cell receptor beta chains sequenced from a single sample in a study of technical replicates of blood from a handful of donors. Using immunoSEQ multiplex PCR, the repertoire was profiled, and TCRdb retains in-frame clones only, with some absent. The sample includes 65,000 to 85,000 clones, 96% of them seen just once. Sequenced: T cells isolated from PBMCs. These receptors came from a human donor in good health.

This clone has only one observation. Written as DNA, the CDR3 is TGTGCCAGCAGCTTAACCCCGGTGGGACTAGCGGGGGTTGAGCAGTACTTC. Amino acid sequence: CASSLTPVGLAGVEQYF. J is TRBJ2-7 and V is TRBV7-3, with 14 bases identical to TRBD2. Per the germline V gene, CDR1 is SGHTA and CDR2 is FQGTGA. Trimming at V came to 0 bases and at J to 7 bases, leaving 8 bases not matched to a gene. The CDR3 is made up of 17 amino acids.

This clone was seen once. This chain joins TRBV5-1 and TRBJ1-3; maybe TRBD1 (5 bases). This CDR3 is built from 16 residues. The ends were cut back, 5 bases at V and 2 bases at J, with 17 bases in the middle. CDR1 and CDR2 from the germline V gene are SGHRS and YFSETQ. DNA for the CDR3: TGCGCCAGCAGTAAATCAGGGAACGTCGCTGGAAACACCATATATTTT. Residues: CASSKSGNVAGNTIYF.

The chain recombines TRBV28 with TRBJ1-5; 9 bases match TRBD1. Germline V gene lookup returns CDR1 MDHEN and CDR2 SYDVKM. CDR3 length equals 16 residues. The junction had 7 bases not matched to a gene; V was cut back by 1 base and J by 6 bases. The CDR3 spells CASSLFHRGHSQPQHF. The DNA of the CDR3 is TGTGCCAGCAGTTTATTCCACAGGGGGCACAGTCAGCCCCAGCATTTT.

CDR3 coding DNA: TGCAGCGTTGAAGTGACAGGGCCGGAGCAGTACTTC. Amino acid sequence: CSVEVTGPEQYF. The V and J genes are TRBV29-1 and TRBJ2-7; TRBD1 agrees at 7 bases. Germline V gene sequence: CDR1 SQVTM, CDR2 ANQGSEA. The CDR3 is 12 residues long. The V and J ends lost 1 base and 7 bases, in that order; junction bases with no gene match: 4.

The genes are TRBV5-6 and TRBJ2-7; the match to TRBD2 covers 12 bases. Germline-derived CDR1 and CDR2 are SGHDT and YYEEEE. This CDR3 region has 16 residues. With 4 bases clipped from V and 2 bases from J, the junction kept 7 bases outside the gene matches. CDR3 sequence reads: CASSGGTSGPTYEQYF. CDR3 DNA: TGTGCCAGCAGCGGCGGGACTAGCGGGCCAACCTACGAGCAGTACTTC. The whole variable domain, filled in from reference TRBV5-6 and TRBJ2-7, reads DAGVTQSPTHLIKTRGQQVTLRCSPKSGHDTVSWYQQALGQGPQFIFQYYEEEERQRGNFPDRFSGHQFPNYSSELNVNALLLGDSALYLCASSGGTSGPTYEQYFGPGTRLTVT.

This rearrangement joins TRBV6-1 to TRBJ2-7, with 8 bases that match TRBD1. Per the germline V gene, CDR1 is MNHNS and CDR2 is SASEGT. The length of the CDR3 is 15 residues. V lost 7 bases, J lost 2 bases, and 10 bases stayed unmatched. The CDR3 bases are TGTGCCAGCACCCCTCTGGGACAGGTGACCTACGAGCAGTACTTC. Protein: CASTPLGQVTYEQYF.

The chain has TRBV30 and TRBJ2-7, with unresolved D. Between the trimmed V and J ends, which lost 3 bases and 7 bases, there was a span of 19 bases. CDR1 and CDR2 (germline): GTSNPN, SVGIG (reference sequence). The length of the CDR3 is 14 residues. The CDR3 region has the DNA TGTGCCTGGAGAGATAGGCCGGAGACTGGTGAGCAGTACTTC. It codes for CAWRDRPETGEQYF.

V is TRBV7-3 and J is TRBJ2-1; D gene uncertain. The CDR3 runs 16 residues. Trimming removed 4 bases at V and 2 bases at J, with 15 bases between. CDR1 and CDR2 (germline): SGHTA, FQGTGA. CDR3 protein: CASSSLDGGPYNEQFF. Written as DNA, the CDR3 is TGTGCCAGCAGCTCGCTAGATGGCGGCCCCTACAATGAGCAGTTCTTC.

The rearrangement links TRBV6-5 to TRBJ2-7; the match to TRBD2 covers 7 bases. The CDR3 contains 15 residues. Germline CDR1 is MNHEY and CDR2 is SVGAGI. Germline trimming cut 2 bases from V and 5 bases from J; bases unmatched to any gene: 9. The CDR3 sequence: CASSYEAGAPHEQYF. The CDR3 DNA is TGTGCCAGCAGTTACGAGGCGGGAGCCCCTCACGAGCAGTACTTC.

The genes are TRBV7-2 and TRBJ1-2, with unresolved D. Germline CDR1 reads SGHTA; CDR2 reads FQGNSA. Trimming removed 1 base at V and 8 bases at J, with 17 bases between. The CDR3 is 15 amino acids. Here the CDR3 reads CASSLGGGSIYGYTF. CDR3 bases: TGTGCCAGCAGCTTAGGGGGAGGCTCCATTTACGGCTACACCTTC. Full variable domain (outside the CDR3, taken from reference TRBV7-2 and TRBJ1-2): GAGVSQSPSNKVTEKGKDVELRCDPISGHTALYWYRQSLGQGLEFLIYFQGNSAPDKSGLPSDRFSAERTGGSVSTLTIQRTQQEDSAVYLCASSLGGGSIYGYTFGSGTRLTVV.

The chain is built from TRBV6-1 and TRBJ1-5, with TRBD1 matching 7 bases. From germline, CDR1 is MNHNS and CDR2 SASEGT. V lost 2 bases, J lost 6 bases, and 13 bases stayed unmatched. The CDR3 is 17 amino acids. CDR3 sequence (DNA): TGTGCCAGCAGTGAAAGTAAGGGCAGGGGGGACGCTCAGCCCCAGCATTTT. It encodes CASSESKGRGDAQPQHF.

The V gene is TRBV7-7, the J gene TRBJ2-1, with D unclear. The CDR3 is 15 amino acids. Germline V gene sequence: CDR1 SSHAT, CDR2 FNYEAQ (reference sequence). Trimming shortened V by 3 bases and J by 0 bases, and 9 bases separated the two germline ends. CDR3 residues: CASSLEQSSYNEQFF. The CDR3 DNA sequence: TGTGCCAGCAGCTTGGAACAGAGCTCCTACAATGAGCAGTTCTTC.

V usage is TRBV27 and J usage is TRBJ2-5; weak D call: TRBD2 (5 bases). There are 15 residues in the CDR3. The V end lost 3 bases, the J end lost 3 bases, and 14 bases lay between the germline ends. Germline V gives CDR1 MNHEY, CDR2 SMNVEV (reference sequence). Written as DNA, the CDR3 is TGTGCCAGCAGTTTTGTTAGCGCTGCGGAAGAGACCCAGTACTTC. As protein: CASSFVSAAEETQYF.

The V and J genes are TRBV18 and TRBJ2-7, with D maybe TRBD1 (5 bases). CDR1 is KGHSH and CDR2 is LQKENI in the germline V gene. The germline V and J ends were trimmed by 6 bases and 5 bases, with 11 bases remaining between them. CDR3 length: 12 amino acids. CDR3 sequence reads: CASSSGYNEQYF. In DNA form, the CDR3 reads TGTGCCAGCTCCTCAGGGTACAACGAGCAGTACTTC.

J is TRBJ2-7 and V is TRBV7-9; 8 bases are shared with TRBD2. Germline V gives CDR1 SEHNR, CDR2 FQNEAQ (reference sequence). The CDR3 runs to 13 residues. V was pared by 5 bases and J by 5 bases, with 5 bases of the junction left unmatched. In DNA form, the CDR3 reads TGTGCCAGCAGCAACGGACTAGCCCACGAGCAGTACTTC. It is translated as CASSNGLAHEQYF.

This chain uses TRBV6-6 with TRBJ2-2; a weak D match, TRBD1 (6 bases). The germline gives CDR1 MNHNY, CDR2 SVGAGI (reference sequence). V was trimmed by 7 bases and J by 2 bases, leaving 11 bases between them. The CDR3 extends over 14 amino acids. For the CDR3, the DNA is TGTGCCAGCACAGGGACACACAACACCGGGGAGCTGTTTTTT. This codes for CASTGTHNTGELFF.

The chain has TRBV2 and TRBJ2-7, with unresolved D. This CDR3 contains 13 residues. CDR1 SNHLY and CDR2 FYNNEI come from the germline V gene. Trimming took 6 bases from V and 2 from J, leaving 11 bases between them. This CDR3 reads CASRADVTYEQYF. The CDR3 DNA is TGTGCCAGCAGGGCAGATGTTACCTACGAGCAGTACTTC.

The rearrangement joins TRBV6-5 to TRBJ2-1, with TRBD1 matching 7 bases. The CDR3 has 16 residues. V trimming: 0 bases; J trimming: 1 base; junction bases outside the gene matches: 3. Germline loops: CDR1 MNHEY, CDR2 SVGAGI. Written as DNA, the CDR3 is TGTGCCAGCAGTTACTCTCGGGGACAGTCCTACAATGAGCAGTTCTTC. This sequence encodes CASSYSRGQSYNEQFF.

The chain links TRBV5-1 to TRBJ2-5; TRBD2 matches at 11 bases. V lost 0 bases and J lost 6; bases outside the gene matches: 4. Germline V lookup: CDR1 SGHRS, CDR2 YFSETQ. The CDR3 sequence is 15 residues long. CDR3 sequence: CASSLGLAGGQTQYF. The CDR3 bases are TGCGCCAGCAGCTTGGGGCTAGCGGGAGGACAGACCCAGTACTTC. The whole variable domain, filled in from reference TRBV5-1 and TRBJ2-5, reads KAGVTQTPRYLIKTRGQQVTLSCSPISGHRSVSWYQQTPGQGLQFLFEYFSETQRNKGNFPGRFSGRQFSNSRSEMNVSTLELGDSALYLCASSLGLAGGQTQYFGPGTRLLVL.

CDR3 in DNA: TGTGCCAGCAGCCCAACAAACAGGAACACTGAAGCTTTCTTT. As protein: CASSPTNRNTEAFF. This chain joins TRBV7-2 and TRBJ1-1; no firm D call. This CDR3 comprises 14 residues. CDR1 SGHTA and CDR2 FQGNSA come from the germline V gene. Trimming cost V 5 bases and J 1 base, with 11 bases left between them.

The V and J genes are TRBV5-1 and TRBJ2-7; possible D gene TRBD1, 6 bases. The CDR3 runs to 13 residues. V was shortened by 4 bases and J by 6 bases, with 14 bases between the two germline ends. CDR1 and CDR2 from the germline V gene are SGHRS and YFSETQ. The chain's CDR3 is CASSVTGVGEQYF. The CDR3 DNA reads as TGCGCCAGCAGCGTGACAGGAGTCGGCGAGCAGTACTTC.

The chain joins TRBV4-2 to TRBJ2-5, with 13 positions matching TRBD2. CDR1 LGHNA and CDR2 YNFKEQ come from the germline V gene. J was trimmed by 3 bases and V by 4 bases; bases with no gene match: 2. This CDR3 has 15 residues. The DNA of the CDR3 is TGTGCCAGCAGCCTAGGGACTAGCGGGGAAGAGACCCAGTACTTC. It translates to CASSLGTSGEETQYF.

The V call is TRBV7-6, the J call TRBJ2-7; weak D call: TRBD2 (5 bases). V was trimmed by 5 bases and J by 2 bases, leaving 16 bases between them. The CDR3 totals 15 residues. Germline CDR1 is SGHVS and CDR2 is FNYEAQ. CDR3 sequence: CASSPAGQEAYEQYF. The CDR3 DNA follows: TGTGCCAGCAGCCCCGCCGGGCAGGAGGCCTACGAGCAGTACTTC.

This clone was seen a few times. The rearrangement uses TRBV29-1 and TRBJ1-1; 9 positions agree with TRBD1. The CDR3 loop spans 12 amino acids. The trim removed 5 bases at V and 4 bases at J, leaving 2 bases unmatched. Per germline, CDR1 SQVTM and CDR2 ANQGSEA. CDR3 in DNA: TGCAGCGTTAACAGGGGGCTCACTGAAGCTTTCTTT. Residues: CSVNRGLTEAFF.

In this sample, this clone turned up once. The chain joins TRBV5-5 to TRBJ1-2; D possibly corresponds to TRBD1 (6 bases). Trimming cost V 4 bases and J 3 bases, with 16 bases left between them. The CDR3 has 15 residues. Germline V lookup: CDR1 SGHKS, CDR2 YYEKEE (reference sequence). The CDR3 coding sequence is TGTGCCAGCAGCCGAACAGGGACATTGGACTATGGCTACACCTTC. It encodes CASSRTGTLDYGYTF.

The chain carries TRBV6-5 and TRBJ2-1, with 10 bases that match TRBD2. Per germline, CDR1 MNHEY and CDR2 SVGAGI. The CDR3 spans 16 residues. The trim removed 3 bases at V and 8 bases at J, leaving 10 bases unmatched. The CDR3 DNA is TGTGCCAGCAGTTATCAGTCGGAGCGGGGGGGCGATGAGCAGTTCTTC. It is translated as CASSYQSERGGDEQFF.

This clone was counted once. The CDR3: CASSLYRTPTNYGYTF. CDR3 DNA sequence: TGTGCCAGCAGCTTATACAGGACACCTACTAACTATGGCTACACCTTC. V is TRBV7-2 and J is TRBJ1-2, with D perhaps TRBD1 (5 bases). Trimming took off 2 bases at V and 0 bases at J, with 13 bases between the two ends. Germline V CDR1 and CDR2: SGHTA, FQGNSA. This CDR3 region has 16 residues.

V and J are TRBV2 and TRBJ2-1; 8 nucleotides match TRBD1. V shed 5 bases and J 1 base; nucleotides not matched to a gene: 16. This CDR3 is 19 amino acids long. Germline CDR1 and CDR2: SNHLY and FYNNEI. The CDR3 here is CASSPPGQELMSSYNEQFF. The CDR3 DNA reads TGTGCCAGCAGTCCCCCGGGACAGGAGTTGATGAGTTCCTACAATGAGCAGTTCTTC.

The V and J genes are TRBV13 and TRBJ2-3; weak D call: TRBD1 (6 bases). CDR3 length: 14 amino acids. Germline CDR1 and CDR2: PRHDT and FYEKMQ (reference sequence). Trimming took 5 bases from V and 10 from J, leaving 19 bases between them. CDR3 coding DNA: TGTGCCAGCAGCCAACCCCTCCAGGGGCGGGCGCAGTATTTT. Translating gives CASSQPLQGRAQYF. The full variable domain, with the rest looked up from reference TRBV13 and TRBJ2-3, is AAGVIQSPRHLIKEKRETATLKCYPIPRHDTVYWYQQGPGQDPQFLISFYEKMQSDKGSIPDRFSAQQFSDYHSELNMSSLELGDSALYFCASSQPLQGRAQYFGPGTRLTVL.

The V and J genes are TRBV27 and TRBJ2-7; the D is unclear. Germline V gives CDR1 MNHEY, CDR2 SMNVEV (reference sequence). V was clipped by 5 bases and J by 7 bases, with 15 bases between them. CDR3 length: 13 amino acids. The CDR3 coding sequence is TGTGCCAGCAGTAAACCCGGGTTAATAGAGCAGTACTTC. This translates into CASSKPGLIEQYF.

This chain connects TRBV6-1 to TRBJ1-2; D unclear. The CDR3 length is 15 residues. Trimming removed 1 base at V and 5 bases at J, with 14 bases between. Germline CDR1 and CDR2: MNHNS and SASEGT. Here the CDR3 DNA reads TGTGCCAGCAGTGAAGTTTTGGGTCGGCGGTATGGCTACACCTTC. Translating gives CASSEVLGRRYGYTF.

V and J are TRBV28 and TRBJ1-2; tentatively, D is TRBD1 (5 bases). Between the trimmed V and J ends, which lost 6 bases and 1 base, there was a span of 12 bases. Germline V gene lookup returns CDR1 MDHEN and CDR2 SYDVKM. This CDR3 has 14 residues. CDR3 sequence: CASRGGHRNYGYTF. In DNA form, the CDR3 reads TGTGCCAGCAGAGGTGGACACCGTAACTATGGCTACACCTTC.